The 13 T cell receptor beta chains reported below all come from one sample, sequenced in a study of blood T cell repertoires in COVID-19. Repertoires were generated with immunoSEQ multiplex PCR, while TCRdb's copy carries only in-frame clones and drops some. This sample has 35,000 to 50,000 clones; 70% to 90% occur once, and the top ten carry 4.3%. Specimen: peripheral blood. These receptors all come from a man aged 60 to 75 with acute or convalescent COVID-19.

This clone was picked up one time. This chain links TRBV7-2 with TRBJ2-5, with D uncertain. The CDR3 runs 13 residues. V was trimmed by 7 bases and J by 1 base, leaving 10 bases between them. Per germline, CDR1 SGHTA and CDR2 FQGNSA. CDR3 residues: CASTYSPQETQYF. The CDR3 DNA is TGTGCCAGCACCTACTCTCCCCAAGAGACCCAGTACTTC.

The rearrangement joins TRBV9 to TRBJ1-3, with unresolved D. V was pared by 1 base and J by 2 bases, with 10 bases between. The CDR3 length is 15 residues. In germline, CDR1 is SGDLS, CDR2 YYNGEE. CDR3 protein: CASSVKAKPGNTIYF. The CDR3 nucleotides are TGTGCCAGCAGCGTAAAAGCTAAACCTGGAAACACCATATATTTT.

The gene calls are TRBV29-1 and TRBJ1-3; 8 positions agree with TRBD1. Losses at the gene ends were 6 bases for V and 0 bases for J; bases not matched to a gene: 10. Germline V CDR1 and CDR2: SQVTM, ANQGSEA. The CDR3 totals 16 residues. The CDR3: CSVERWDRSSGNTIYF. As DNA, the CDR3 is TGCAGCGTGGAACGTTGGGACAGGAGCTCTGGAAACACCATATATTTT.

Points on this clone: Other DNA variants within this sample encode the same CDR3. This chain joins TRBV27 and TRBJ1-2; 7 bases are shared with TRBD1. The CDR3 contains 13 residues. Trimming cost V 3 bases and J 4 bases; bases outside gene matches: 2. CDR1 is MNHEY, CDR2 SMNVEV, per germline (reference sequence). DNA for the CDR3: TGTGCCAGCAGTTTGGGACAGTTCTATGGCTACACCTTC. Translating gives CASSLGQFYGYTF.

The chain joins TRBV24-1 to TRBJ1-1; 12 bases are shared with TRBD1. V shed 8 bases and J 6 bases; nucleotides not matched to a gene: 9. The V gene's germline CDR1 is KGHDR and CDR2 SFDVKD. This CDR3 region has 15 residues. The CDR3 loop reads CATTTVGTGGPEAFF. The DNA of the CDR3 is TGTGCCACCACTACGGTTGGGACAGGGGGCCCTGAAGCTTTCTTT.

This rearrangement joins TRBV7-6 to TRBJ1-4; no clear D gene. With 1 base removed from V and 7 bases from J, the gap between germline ends came to 16 bases. This CDR3 has 16 residues. CDR1 and CDR2 (germline): SGHVS, FNYEAQ. The CDR3 region is CASSLGAPGLSEKLFF. CDR3 DNA: TGTGCCAGCAGCTTAGGGGCACCCGGCCTCAGTGAAAAACTGTTTTTT.

The V gene is TRBV6-1, the J gene TRBJ1-5; D is uncertain. The CDR3 is 16 amino acids. The germline gives CDR1 MNHNS, CDR2 SASEGT. V was trimmed by 3 bases and J by 3 bases, leaving 15 bases between them. The CDR3 nucleotides are TGTGCCAGCAGTGATGGAGGGAGAGGGAACAATCAGCCCCAGCATTTT. It encodes CASSDGGRGNNQPQHF.

This clone has just one count. The chain uses TRBV27 and TRBJ1-2; D not resolved. The V end was cut by 4 bases, the J end by 4 bases, with 10 bases between. The germline V gene has CDR1 MNHEY and CDR2 SMNVEV (reference sequence). The CDR3 has 13 amino acids. As DNA, the CDR3 is TGTGCCAGCAGTTACGGGATTTCCTATGGCTACACCTTC. Encoded protein: CASSYGISYGYTF.

This rearrangement joins TRBV12-3 or TRBV12-4 to TRBJ1-2, with 7 bases that match TRBD1. With 5 bases clipped from V and 5 bases from J, the junction kept 2 bases outside the gene matches. This CDR3 has 12 amino acids. The CDR3 bases are TGTGCCAGCAGTGAACAGGGGTATGGCTACACCTTC. Residues: CASSEQGYGYTF.

This clone has just one count. The chain couples TRBV30 to TRBJ2-1, with D maybe TRBD1 (6 bases). The length of the CDR3 is 14 residues. V lost 6 bases and J lost 1, with 13 bases in between. CDR1 is GTSNPN, CDR2 SVGIG, per germline (reference sequence). The CDR3 region has the DNA TGTGCCTGTGATGACAGGCCTTCCTACAATGAGCAGTTCTTC. Its translation is CACDDRPSYNEQFF.

V gene TRBV4-2 combines with J gene TRBJ2-1; the D gene is possibly TRBD2 (5 bases). V dropped 0 bases and J dropped 8 bases, with 8 bases sitting between them. Per the germline V gene, CDR1 is LGHNA and CDR2 is YNFKEQ. CDR3 length equals 13 residues. CDR3 amino acids: CASSQDRGDEQFF. CDR3 nucleotide sequence: TGTGCCAGCAGCCAAGATCGGGGAGATGAGCAGTTCTTC.

The rearrangement uses TRBV30 and TRBJ1-5, with D perhaps matching TRBD1 (5 bases). This CDR3 contains 13 residues. The germline gives CDR1 GTSNPN, CDR2 SVGIG (reference sequence). Trimming pared 2 bases from V and 2 bases from J, leaving 7 bases between. The CDR3 DNA sequence: TGTGCCTGGAGTATAGGGGGCAATCAGCCCCAGCATTTT. This gives the protein CAWSIGGNQPQHF.

V usage is TRBV5-4 and J usage is TRBJ2-2; D is undetermined. This CDR3 comprises 13 residues. Germline CDR1 reads SGHNT; CDR2 reads YYREEE (reference sequence). Trimming left V 7 bases short and J 7 bases short, with 14 bases between. CDR3 in amino acids: CASWADQVGELFF. The CDR3 nucleotides are TGTGCCAGCTGGGCAGATCAGGTCGGGGAGCTGTTTTTT.